Included here is one T cell receptor (beta chain) sequence, with context. Its antigen is not yet known. From each donor, a roughly 2.3 ml peripheral blood sample was drawn into PAXgene tubes and stored at -80 degrees C. Without any T cell sorting, total RNA was extracted from whole blood using the PAXgene blood miRNA kit on an automated QIAcube. Deep TCRalpha and TCRbeta repertoire profiling with unique molecular barcoding was performed on peripheral blood of monozygotic twin pairs concordant or discordant for inflammatory bowel disease. Smoking habits were recorded for all twin pairs, and each individual was classified as a current, former or never smoker. The library came from 5' RACE. For each TCR library, around 3,500 ng of total RNA was used. For each sample, cDNA synthesis was carried out in eight separate reactions using SMARTScribe reverse transcriptase. Unique molecular identifiers containing a 6-nucleotide sample barcode were introduced through template switching during cDNA synthesis. TCRalpha and TCRbeta cDNA was amplified by two nested PCRs of roughly 15 and 9 cycles, with bead purification after each PCR. Before amplification, the cDNA was treated with uracil DNA-glycosylase and purified using the QIAquick PCR purification kit. The second PCR added Illumina TruSeq-compatible adapters along with sample-specific barcodes. TapeStation and Qubit were used to check library quality and concentration, and around 5.3 ng of each library was pooled. Sequencing of the pooled libraries was done on an Illumina HiSeq2500 single-index Rapid Run using custom sequencing primers and 2 x 100 bp reads. The study's own analysis went as follows. MiGEC version 1.2.6 was used for UMI-based consensus assembly, which corrected PCR and sequencing errors. MiXCR version 2.1.1 handled V(D)J alignment, clonotype assembly and CDR3 extraction. To normalise gene usage, clonotype sharing and MAIT/NKT TCR abundance, the top 1000, 10 000 and 20 000 clonotypes in each sample were analysed. Diversity was computed as the inverse Simpson index with the vegan R package after downsampling to 27 000 UMIs. Paired Mann-Whitney U tests were applied to discordant twin pairs, and Benjamini-Hochberg correction was used for multiple testing. The reads were reprocessed in TCRdb, with one entry per CDR3 protein sequence and no accompanying DNA. TCRdb assigned the V and J calls; the authors' analysis was not used. The sample's own table lists 150,000 to 200,000 distinct CDR3 sequences. The ten largest clonotypes hold under 3.5% of the sample.

The CDR3 runs 16 amino acids, cysteine and phenylalanine included. DNA for this receptor is not on file. This specimen comes from a study of monozygotic twins with inflammatory bowel disease (dated by TCRdb to between 2017 and 2020). A note on the overall study: The full study comprised 28 monozygotic twin pairs: nine German pairs (four IBD-concordant, five IBD-discordant) and 19 IBD-discordant Danish pairs. Each individual had, on average, about 151 000 unique TCRalpha sequences and 181 000 unique TCRbeta sequences available for analysis. Within discordant pairs, disease-associated traits were sought mainly by comparing IBD patients with their genetically identical healthy co-twins. On the study overall, not on this receptor specifically: Compared with healthy twins, IBD patients shared fewer clonotypes with other individuals, and the difference was most pronounced in patients with signs of disease activity. Background noise and inter-individual variability may have been introduced into the repertoires by the differing immunosuppressive treatments among patients. Distinction between different T cell subtypes could not be achieved in the analysis. Repertoire similarity did not differ between concordant and discordant twins, possibly due to limited statistical power. IBD patients had lower TCRbeta repertoire diversity, measured by the inverse Simpson index, than their healthy co-twins. No single strong signal or clonotype linked to IBD turned up in the results, so the idea that one exists was not supported.

Sequenced material: blood. This receptor chain uses TRBV23-1 and TRBJ2-5; with no DNA, the TCRdb D assignment of TRBD1 cannot be verified. TRBV23-1 is an ORF; its function is uncertain. The sequence was obtained from a human donor with ulcerative colitis or Crohn's disease, or a healthy co-twin of an affected twin (not recorded which). The encoded CDR3 is CASRRGRRDDQETQYF.